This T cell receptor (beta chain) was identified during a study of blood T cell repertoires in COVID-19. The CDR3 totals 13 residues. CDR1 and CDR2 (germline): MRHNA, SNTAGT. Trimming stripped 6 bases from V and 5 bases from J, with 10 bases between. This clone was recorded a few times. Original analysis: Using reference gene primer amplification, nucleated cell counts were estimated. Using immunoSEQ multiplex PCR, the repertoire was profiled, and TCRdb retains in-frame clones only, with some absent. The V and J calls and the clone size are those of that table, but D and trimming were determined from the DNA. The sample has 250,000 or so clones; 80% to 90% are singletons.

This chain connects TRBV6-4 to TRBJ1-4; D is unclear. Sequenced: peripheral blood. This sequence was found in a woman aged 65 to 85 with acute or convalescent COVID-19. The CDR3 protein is CASRRSRNEKLFF. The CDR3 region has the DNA TGTGCCAGCAGAAGGAGCCGCAATGAAAAACTGTTTTTT.